These T cell receptor beta chains were read from a single sample in a study of cytomegalovirus exposure and HLA in healthy donors. TCRdb's copy holds only in-frame clones and misses some; the assay was immunoSEQ multiplex PCR. Counted here are 150,000 to 200,000 clones, about 89% occurring once; the ten biggest clones make up 3% to 3.5%. Sequenced: PBMCs. All receptors come from a woman aged 18-30 years in good health and CMV-seropositive. Each CDR3 is given with its conserved first and last residue. A D gene is named only where the DNA matches it firmly. Clone size is given for some rows only: seen once, a few or many times, or a class if the clone is expanded.

v_call	clone_size	d_call	j_call	cdr3_nt	cdr3_aa
TRBV28	NA	TRBD2	TRBJ2-7	TGTGCCAGCAGCCCGCGCGGGAGGGCCAATGAGCAGTACTTC	CASSPRGRANEQYF
TRBV7-9	NA	TRBD1	TRBJ2-5	TGTGCCAGCAGCTTTGACAGGGGGCGCTTAGAGACCCAGTACTTC	CASSFDRGRLETQYF
TRBV6-5	NA	TRBD2	TRBJ2-7	TGTGCCAGCAGAGGACTAGCGGCTGACTCCTACGAGCAGTACTTC	CASRGLAADSYEQYF
TRBV28	NA	TRBD1	TRBJ1-1	TGTGCCAGCAGCCGCCCCCGGACAGGGAGGGACGACACTGAAGCTTTCTTT	CASSRPRTGRDDTEAFF
TRBV9	NA	TRBD1	TRBJ1-4	TGTGCCAGCAGCGCCGGGACAGGCACGCTATTCGTAGATGAAAAACTGTTTTTT	CASSAGTGTLFVDEKLFF
TRBV9	once	TRBD1	TRBJ2-5	TGTGCCAGCAGCCCCGACAGGGGAGGTGAGACCCAGTACTTC	CASSPDRGGETQYF
TRBV19	NA	NA	TRBJ1-3	TGTGCCAGCTTAGACTTGCCCAACGGAGGAAACACCATATATTTT	CASLDLPNGGNTIYF
TRBV7-9	NA	NA	TRBJ2-7	TGTGCCAGCAGCTGGGACTCTGGCTCCTACGAGCAGTACTTC	CASSWDSGSYEQYF
TRBV10-3	NA	TRBD2	TRBJ2-2	TGTGCCATCAGTGACGGACTAGCGGGAGCGCGGGCCGGGGAGCTGTTTTTT	CAISDGLAGARAGELFF
TRBV19	NA	TRBD1	TRBJ1-2	TGTGCCGCCCAGGGGGCGCTTGGCTACACCTTC	CAAQGALGYTF
TRBV6-1	NA	NA	TRBJ2-3	TGTGCCAGCAGAACAGACCCACGCACAGATACGCAGTATTTT	CASRTDPRTDTQYF
TRBV28	few	NA	TRBJ1-1	NA	CASSSSFEAFF
TRBV15	NA	NA	TRBJ1-2	TGTGCCACCAGCACCGGTTACCAGGGAAATGGCTACACCTTC	CATSTGYQGNGYTF
TRBV18	NA	TRBD1	TRBJ1-4	TGTGCCAGCTCCGGGACAGGGATGAGAACTAATGAAAAACTGTTTTTT	CASSGTGMRTNEKLFF
TRBV18	NA	NA	TRBJ1-3	TGTGCCAGCTCACCAGCGAGGGTTAACACCATATATTTT	CASSPARVNTIYF
TRBV29-1	NA	TRBD1	TRBJ2-7	TGCAGCGTCCCGGGACAGAGCTCCTACGAGCAGTACTTC	CSVPGQSSYEQYF
TRBV4-1	NA	NA	TRBJ1-2	TGCGCCAGCAGCCAAGATAAGAGGACAGCATTTAACTATGGCTACACCTTC	CASSQDKRTAFNYGYTF
TRBV6-6	NA	NA	TRBJ2-7	TGTGCCAGCACCGCCCGGGGGTGGATCGACGAGCAGTACTTC	CASTARGWIDEQYF
TRBV25-1	NA	NA	TRBJ2-1	TGTGCCAGCAGTGCGGGGATCCAGGGGGGTAATGAGCAGTTCTTC	CASSAGIQGGNEQFF
TRBV5-1	NA	NA	TRBJ2-7	TGCGCCAGCAGCCGTGGAGTGATCCTTTACGAGCAGTACTTC	CASSRGVILYEQYF
TRBV15	once	NA	TRBJ1-2	TGTGCCACCAGCAGAGATAAGGGGTTCAGGGGCTACACCTTC	CATSRDKGFRGYTF
TRBV2	once	NA	TRBJ2-7	TGTGCCAGCTCCTACGACAGCGGGCTCGAGCAGTACTTC	CASSYDSGLEQYF
TRBV10-3	NA	NA	TRBJ2-2	TGTGCCATCAACGGGGGGCAGAACACCGGGGAGCTGTTTTTT	CAINGGQNTGELFF
TRBV28	NA	TRBD2	TRBJ2-1	TGTGCCAGCCCCCTTAAGCGGCGCGGGAGGCTTGGTGAGCAGTTCTTC	CASPLKRRGRLGEQFF
TRBV27	NA	TRBD1	TRBJ2-2	TGTGCCAGCAGCCTGGGACAGGGGGTATGGACCGGGGAGCTGTTTTTT	CASSLGQGVWTGELFF
TRBV2	NA	NA	TRBJ2-5	TGTGCCAGCAGTGAAGCGCCCAGAAGGGGGACCCAGTACTTC	CASSEAPRRGTQYF
TRBV28	NA	NA	TRBJ1-1	TGTGCCATCCTAGATGGGATAGGACAGAGCATCATGAACACTGAAGCTTTCTTT	CAILDGIGQSIMNTEAFF
TRBV28	NA	NA	TRBJ1-5	TGTGCCAGCAGTTTCCCCAATAACAGGGGCAATCAGCCCCAGCATTTT	CASSFPNNRGNQPQHF
TRBV27	NA	TRBD1	TRBJ1-5	TGTGCCAGCAGTTCTACTACAGGGGTGTCCCAGCATTTT	CASSSTTGVSQHF
TRBV19	NA	NA	TRBJ1-5	TGTGCCAGAAACTACAAGAGTTTCAATCAGCCCCAGCATTTT	CARNYKSFNQPQHF
TRBV6-4	NA	NA	TRBJ2-1	TGTGCCAGCAGTGACTCGCCAGGGTCCTACAATGAGCAGTTCTTC	CASSDSPGSYNEQFF
TRBV30	NA	NA	TRBJ2-5	TGTGCCTGGAGTGCTAAAGAGACCCAGTACTTC	CAWSAKETQYF
TRBV13	NA	NA	TRBJ2-2	TGTGCCAGCTCATGGGGGCGAACCGGGGAGCTGTTTTTT	CASSWGRTGELFF
TRBV18	NA	TRBD2	TRBJ2-3	TGTGCCAGCTCACCCGACTCGCCTAGCGGGTTCGAGAGCACAGATACGCAGTATTTT	CASSPDSPSGFESTDTQYF
TRBV4-1	NA	TRBD1	TRBJ1-1	TGCGCCAGCAGCTCCCGACAGGGTTCGAGCACTGAAGCTTTCTTT	CASSSRQGSSTEAFF
TRBV5-1	NA	NA	TRBJ2-1	TGCGCCAGCAGCTTGTCCGGGACAACCTACAATGAGCAGTTCTTC	CASSLSGTTYNEQFF
TRBV7-9	NA	TRBD2	TRBJ2-7	TGTGCCAGCAGCTTAGCGGAGACTAGCGGGAGTTACGAGCAGTACTTC	CASSLAETSGSYEQYF
TRBV19	NA	NA	TRBJ2-7	TGTGCCAGTCCGAACGCCGGGAACATATACTCCTACGAGCAGTACTTC	CASPNAGNIYSYEQYF
TRBV4-1	NA	TRBD2	TRBJ2-1	TGCGCCAGCAGCGAAAGGACTAGCGGGAGACCTAAAAATGAGCAGTTCTTC	CASSERTSGRPKNEQFF
TRBV11-2	NA	NA	TRBJ2-2	TGTGCCAGCAGCTTAGAGGGGGGAACCGGGGAGCTGTTTTTT	CASSLEGGTGELFF
TRBV9	once	TRBD2	TRBJ2-3	TGTGCCAGCAGTTTAGCGGGCCAGGTCAGGGCAGATACGCAGTATTTT	CASSLAGQVRADTQYF
TRBV15	NA	TRBD1	TRBJ2-1	TGTGCCACTTCGGATAGACAGGGGACCTACAATGAGCAGTTCTTC	CATSDRQGTYNEQFF
TRBV7-9	NA	NA	TRBJ2-7	TGTGCCAGCAGCCCTCGTGGGGGGTACGAGCAGTACTTC	CASSPRGGYEQYF
TRBV4-1	NA	NA	TRBJ1-6	TGCGCCAGTAGACAGGATAATTCACCCCTCCACTTT	CASRQDNSPLHF
TRBV5-1	NA	NA	TRBJ1-1	TGCGCCAGCAGCATCATTGCAGGCGGGGGCGTTGGCACTGAAGCTTTCTTT	CASSIIAGGGVGTEAFF
TRBV5-5	NA	NA	TRBJ2-1	TGTGCCAGCAGCTTTACAGGGCCCCTTAACAATGAGCAGTTCTTC	CASSFTGPLNNEQFF
TRBV2	NA	NA	TRBJ2-5	TGTGCCAGCAGGTTGGAGGACTTCGGTCGGAAGACCCAGTACTTC	CASRLEDFGRKTQYF
TRBV5-6	NA	TRBD1	TRBJ1-6	TGTGCCAGCAGGAGACAGGGTACAGGTGAAAATTCACCCCTCCACTTT	CASRRQGTGENSPLHF
TRBV2	NA	NA	TRBJ1-4	TGTGCCAGCAGGGACAGAACTAATGAAAAACTGTTTTTT	CASRDRTNEKLFF
TRBV19	NA	TRBD1	TRBJ1-2	TGTGCCAGTAGCACTAACAGGGGCGCGGGCTACACCTTC	CASSTNRGAGYTF